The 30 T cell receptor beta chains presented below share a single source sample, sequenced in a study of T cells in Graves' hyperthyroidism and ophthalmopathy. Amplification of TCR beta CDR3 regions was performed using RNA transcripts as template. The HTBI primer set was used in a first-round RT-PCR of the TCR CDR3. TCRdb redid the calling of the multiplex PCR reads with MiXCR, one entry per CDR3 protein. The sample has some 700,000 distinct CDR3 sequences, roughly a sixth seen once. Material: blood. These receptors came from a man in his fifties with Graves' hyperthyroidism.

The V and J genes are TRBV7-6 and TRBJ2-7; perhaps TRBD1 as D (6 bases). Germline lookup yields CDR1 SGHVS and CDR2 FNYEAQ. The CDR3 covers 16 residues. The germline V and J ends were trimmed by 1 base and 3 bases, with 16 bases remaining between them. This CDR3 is CASSLEVADRNYEQYF. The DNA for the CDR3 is TGTGCCAGCAGCTTAGAGGTGGCGGACAGAAACTACGAGCAGTACTTC.

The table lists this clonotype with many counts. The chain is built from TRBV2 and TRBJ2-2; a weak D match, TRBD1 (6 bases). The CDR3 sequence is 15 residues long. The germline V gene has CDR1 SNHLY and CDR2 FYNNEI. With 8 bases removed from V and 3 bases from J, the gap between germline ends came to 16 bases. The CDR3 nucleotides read TGTGCCAGCGGGGGCCGGATCTGGGACACCGGGGAGCTGTTTTTT. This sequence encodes CASGGRIWDTGELFF.

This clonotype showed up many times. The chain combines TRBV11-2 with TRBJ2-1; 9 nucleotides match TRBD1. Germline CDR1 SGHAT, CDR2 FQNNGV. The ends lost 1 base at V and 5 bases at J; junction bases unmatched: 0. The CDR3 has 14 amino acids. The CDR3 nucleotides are TGTGCCAGCAGCTTAGGACAGGGGGACAATGAGCAGTTCTTC. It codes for CASSLGQGDNEQFF.

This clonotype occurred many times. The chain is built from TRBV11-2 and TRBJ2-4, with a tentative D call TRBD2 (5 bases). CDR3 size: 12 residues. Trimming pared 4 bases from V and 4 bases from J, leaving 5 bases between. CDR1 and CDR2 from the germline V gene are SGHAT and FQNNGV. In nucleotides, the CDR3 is TGTGCCAGCAGCTGGGAGAAAAACATTCAGTACTTC. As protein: CASSWEKNIQYF.

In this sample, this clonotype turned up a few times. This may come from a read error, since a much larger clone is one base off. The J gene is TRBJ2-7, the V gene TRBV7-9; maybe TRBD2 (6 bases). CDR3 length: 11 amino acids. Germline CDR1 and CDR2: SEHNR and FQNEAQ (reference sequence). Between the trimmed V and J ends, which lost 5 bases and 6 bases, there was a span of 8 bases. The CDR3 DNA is TGTGCCAGCAGCCGGGGGTTCGAGCAGTACTTC. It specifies CASSRGFEQYF.

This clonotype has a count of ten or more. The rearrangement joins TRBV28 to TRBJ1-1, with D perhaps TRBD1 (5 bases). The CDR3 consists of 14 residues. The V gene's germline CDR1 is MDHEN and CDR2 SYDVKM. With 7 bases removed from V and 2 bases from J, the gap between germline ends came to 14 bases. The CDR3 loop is CASILRGYNTEAFF. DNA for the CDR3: TGTGCCAGCATCCTAAGGGGTTACAACACTGAAGCTTTCTTT.

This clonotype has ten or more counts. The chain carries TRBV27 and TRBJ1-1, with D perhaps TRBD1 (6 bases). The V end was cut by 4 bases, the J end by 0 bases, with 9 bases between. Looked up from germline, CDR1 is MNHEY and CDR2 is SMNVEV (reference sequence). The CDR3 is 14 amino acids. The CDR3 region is CASSSDRLNTEAFF. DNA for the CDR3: TGTGCCAGCAGTTCGGACAGATTGAACACTGAAGCTTTCTTT.

As DNA, the CDR3 is TGCAGTGCTATGGACCTCGCCTCCTACAATGAGCAGTTCTTC. As protein: CSAMDLASYNEQFF. The V gene is TRBV20-1, the J gene TRBJ2-1, with D hard to call. Trimming took 4 bases from V and 0 from J, leaving 10 bases between them. The CDR3 sequence is 14 residues long. Per germline, CDR1 DFQATT and CDR2 SNEGSKA (reference sequence).

In DNA form, the CDR3 reads TGCGCCAGCAGCCAAACGGGGACAGGGGCCTACAATGAGCAGTTCTTC. Translation gives CASSQTGTGAYNEQFF. This rearrangement joins TRBV4-1 to TRBJ2-1, with 10 bases aligning to TRBD1. The CDR3 consists of 16 residues. The V gene's germline CDR1 is MGHRA and CDR2 YSYEKL. With V trimmed by 2 bases and J by 2 bases, 3 bases remained unmatched.

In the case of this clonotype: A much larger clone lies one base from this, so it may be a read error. The CDR3 DNA reads as TGTGCCACCAGTGACCCAGGGACCTATGGCTACACCTTC. Translated: CATSDPGTYGYTF. The V gene is TRBV24-1, the J gene TRBJ1-2, with a tentative D call TRBD1 (5 bases). Trimming removed 4 bases at V and 4 bases at J, with 9 bases between. Germline lookup yields CDR1 KGHDR and CDR2 SFDVKD. The CDR3 runs to 13 residues.

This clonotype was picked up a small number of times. CDR3 DNA sequence: TGTGCCAGCAGCCAATCAGTCTTTCGTGGCTACACCTTC. Its protein is CASSQSVFRGYTF. The chain couples TRBV14 to TRBJ1-2; D remains unclear. The ends were cut back, 2 bases at V and 7 bases at J, with 11 bases in the middle. Germline values: CDR1 SGHDN, CDR2 FVKESK. The CDR3 contains 13 residues.

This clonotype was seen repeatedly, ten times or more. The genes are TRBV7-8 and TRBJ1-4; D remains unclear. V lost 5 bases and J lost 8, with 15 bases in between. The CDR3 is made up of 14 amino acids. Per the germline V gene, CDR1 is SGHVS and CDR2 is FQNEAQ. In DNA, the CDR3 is TGTGCCAGCAGCGTAGGGATACTTCGCGAAAAACTGTTTTTT. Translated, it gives CASSVGILREKLFF.

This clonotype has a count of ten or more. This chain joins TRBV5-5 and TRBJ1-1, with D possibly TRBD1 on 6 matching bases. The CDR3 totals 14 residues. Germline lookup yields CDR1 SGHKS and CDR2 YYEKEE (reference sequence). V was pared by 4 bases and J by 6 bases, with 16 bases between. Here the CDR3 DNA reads TGTGCCAGCAGCCCGGGACACCCAGTCCCTGAAGCTTTCTTT. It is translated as CASSPGHPVPEAFF.

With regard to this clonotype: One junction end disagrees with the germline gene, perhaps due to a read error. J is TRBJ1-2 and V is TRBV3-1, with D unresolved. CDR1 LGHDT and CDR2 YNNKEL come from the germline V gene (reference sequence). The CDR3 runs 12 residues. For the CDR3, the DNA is TGTGCCAGCAGCCAAGATCGTCGTGGCCACACCTTC. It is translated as CASSQDRRGHTF.

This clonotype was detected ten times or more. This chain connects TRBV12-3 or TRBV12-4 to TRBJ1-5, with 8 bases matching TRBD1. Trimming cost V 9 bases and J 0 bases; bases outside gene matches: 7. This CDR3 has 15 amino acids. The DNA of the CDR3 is TGTGCCAGTAGTGGGACAGGCCTTAGCAATCAGCCCCAGCATTTT. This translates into CASSGTGLSNQPQHF.

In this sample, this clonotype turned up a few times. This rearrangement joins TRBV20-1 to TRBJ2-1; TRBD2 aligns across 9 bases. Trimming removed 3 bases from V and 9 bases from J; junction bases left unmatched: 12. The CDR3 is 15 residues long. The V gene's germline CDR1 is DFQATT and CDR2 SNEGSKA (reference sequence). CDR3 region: CSASGYSGSLGEQFF. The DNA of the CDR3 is TGCAGTGCTAGTGGGTATAGCGGGAGTTTGGGTGAGCAGTTCTTC.

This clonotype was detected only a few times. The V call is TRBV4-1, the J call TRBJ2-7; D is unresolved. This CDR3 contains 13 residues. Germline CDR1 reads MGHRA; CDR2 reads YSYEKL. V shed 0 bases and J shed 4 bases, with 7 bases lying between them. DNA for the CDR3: TGCGCCAGCAGCCAAGATTTCGCGTACGAGCAGTACTTC. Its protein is CASSQDFAYEQYF.

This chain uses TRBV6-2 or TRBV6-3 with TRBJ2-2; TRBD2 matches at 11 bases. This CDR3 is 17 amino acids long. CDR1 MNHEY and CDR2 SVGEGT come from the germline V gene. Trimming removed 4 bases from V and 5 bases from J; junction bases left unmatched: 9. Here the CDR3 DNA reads TGTGCCAGCAGTTTCCCGCTACTAGCGGGAGATACCGGGGAGCTGTTTTTT. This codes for CASSFPLLAGDTGELFF.

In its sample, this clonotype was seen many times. In nucleotides, the CDR3 is TGCAGCGTTGGTTGGGGACTAGCAGCAGATACGCAGTATTTT. Its protein is CSVGWGLAADTQYF. The chain couples TRBV29-1 to TRBJ2-3; TRBD2 matches 9 bases. V lost 4 bases and J lost 4; bases outside the gene matches: 6. Per the germline V gene, CDR1 is SQVTM and CDR2 is ANQGSEA. The CDR3 totals 14 residues.

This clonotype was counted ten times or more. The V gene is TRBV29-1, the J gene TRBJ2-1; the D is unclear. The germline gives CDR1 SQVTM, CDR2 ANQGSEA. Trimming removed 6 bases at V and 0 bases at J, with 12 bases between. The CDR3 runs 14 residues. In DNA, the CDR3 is TGCAGCGTGGGCTCCGGAAGCTCCTACAATGAGCAGTTCTTC. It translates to CSVGSGSSYNEQFF.

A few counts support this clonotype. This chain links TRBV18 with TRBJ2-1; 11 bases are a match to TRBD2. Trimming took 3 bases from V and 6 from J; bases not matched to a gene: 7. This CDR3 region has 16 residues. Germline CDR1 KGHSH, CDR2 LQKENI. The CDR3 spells CASSPSIAGGPNEQFF. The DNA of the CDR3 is TGTGCCAGCTCACCGTCAATAGCGGGAGGGCCCAATGAGCAGTTCTTC.

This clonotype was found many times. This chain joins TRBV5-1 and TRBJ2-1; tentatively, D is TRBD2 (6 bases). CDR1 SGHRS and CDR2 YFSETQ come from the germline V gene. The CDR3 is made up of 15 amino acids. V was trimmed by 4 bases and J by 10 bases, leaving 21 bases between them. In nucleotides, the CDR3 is TGCGCCAGCAGCGACCTGCGAAACCCTGGGGGGGAGCAGTTCTTC. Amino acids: CASSDLRNPGGEQFF.

The CDR3 sequence: CASSGDSHLTDTQYF. Here the CDR3 DNA reads TGTGCCAGCAGCGGCGACTCTCATCTCACAGATACGCAGTATTTT. The chain carries TRBV2 and TRBJ2-3; D is undetermined. Deletions cut 6 bases from V and 2 bases from J, with 15 bases between. This CDR3 contains 15 residues. Germline V gene lookup returns CDR1 SNHLY and CDR2 FYNNEI. Looking up the rest from reference TRBV2 and TRBJ2-3 gives the full variable domain: EPEVTQTPSHQVTQMGQEVILRCVPISNHLYFYWYRQILGQKVEFLVSFYNNEISEKSEIFDDQFSVERPDGSNFTLKIRSTKLEDSAMYFCASSGDSHLTDTQYFGPGTRLTVL.

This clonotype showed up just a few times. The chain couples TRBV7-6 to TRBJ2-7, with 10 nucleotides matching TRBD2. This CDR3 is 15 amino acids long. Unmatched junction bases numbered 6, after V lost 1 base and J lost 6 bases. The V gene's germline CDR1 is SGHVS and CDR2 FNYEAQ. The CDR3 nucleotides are TGTGCCAGCAGCTTAGAGGAGCTAGCGGGAGTCGAGCAGTACTTC. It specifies CASSLEELAGVEQYF.

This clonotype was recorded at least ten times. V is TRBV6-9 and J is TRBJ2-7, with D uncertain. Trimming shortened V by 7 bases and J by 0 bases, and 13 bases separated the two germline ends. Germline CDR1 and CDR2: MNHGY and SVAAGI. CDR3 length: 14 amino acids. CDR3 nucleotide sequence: TGTGCCAGCAACGACATTACGAGCTCCTACGAGCAGTACTTC. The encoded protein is CASNDITSSYEQYF.

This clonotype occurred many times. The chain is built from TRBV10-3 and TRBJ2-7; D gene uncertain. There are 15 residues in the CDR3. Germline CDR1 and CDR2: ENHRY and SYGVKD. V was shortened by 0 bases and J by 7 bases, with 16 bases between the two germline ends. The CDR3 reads CAISESAGSSREQYF. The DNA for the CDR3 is TGTGCCATCAGTGAGTCGGCCGGAAGTAGTCGGGAGCAGTACTTC.

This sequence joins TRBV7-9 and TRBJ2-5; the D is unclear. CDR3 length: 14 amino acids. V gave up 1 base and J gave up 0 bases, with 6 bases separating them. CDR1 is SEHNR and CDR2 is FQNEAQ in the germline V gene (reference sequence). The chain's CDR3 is CASSLELDQETQYF. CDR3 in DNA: TGTGCCAGCAGCTTAGAGTTAGACCAAGAGACCCAGTACTTC.

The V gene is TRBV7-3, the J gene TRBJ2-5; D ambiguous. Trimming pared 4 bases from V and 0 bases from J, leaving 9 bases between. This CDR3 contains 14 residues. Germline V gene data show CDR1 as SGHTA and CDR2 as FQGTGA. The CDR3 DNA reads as TGTGCCAGCAGCTCGTGGACGGACCAAGAGACCCAGTACTTC. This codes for CASSSWTDQETQYF. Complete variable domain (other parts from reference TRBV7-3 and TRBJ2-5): GAGVSQTPSNKVTEKGKYVELRCDPISGHTALYWYRQSLGQGPEFLIYFQGTGAADDSGLPNDRFFAVRPEGSVSTLKIQRTERGDSAVYLCASSSWTDQETQYFGPGTRLLVL.

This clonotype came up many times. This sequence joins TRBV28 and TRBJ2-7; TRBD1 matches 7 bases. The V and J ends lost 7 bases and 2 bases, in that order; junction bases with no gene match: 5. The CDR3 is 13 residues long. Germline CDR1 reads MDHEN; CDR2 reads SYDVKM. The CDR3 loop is CASNLGQTYEQYF. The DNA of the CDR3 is TGTGCCAGCAACCTGGGACAGACCTACGAGCAGTACTTC.

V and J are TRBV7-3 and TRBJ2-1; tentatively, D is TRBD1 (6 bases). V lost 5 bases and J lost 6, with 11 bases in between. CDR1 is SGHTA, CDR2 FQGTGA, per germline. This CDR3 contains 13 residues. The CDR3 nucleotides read TGTGCCAGCAGCCAACAGGGTCTCAATGAGCAGTTCTTC. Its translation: CASSQQGLNEQFF.